The 27 T cell receptor beta chains below were found in one sample sequenced in a study of blood T cell repertoires in COVID-19. The protocol was immunoSEQ multiplex PCR, while the TCRdb copy is restricted to in-frame clones and leaves out a portion. Of roughly 69,000 clones in the sample, around 90% were seen once. Sample: peripheral blood. The receptors were gathered from a human donor in a cohort sampled during active COVID-19.

This sequence joins TRBV18 and TRBJ1-1; 8 nucleotides line up with TRBD1. CDR3 length: 13 residues. The J segment lost 11 bases and the V segment lost 6 bases, leaving 11 bases of the junction unmatched. CDR1 is KGHSH and CDR2 is LQKENI in the germline V gene. The CDR3, as DNA: TGTGCCAGCTCGCGCCGGGACAGGTTGGTTGCTTTCTTT. It translates to CASSRRDRLVAFF.

This chain joins TRBV18 and TRBJ2-7; tentatively, D is TRBD1 (6 bases). The germline V gene encodes CDR1 KGHSH and CDR2 LQKENI. This CDR3 contains 13 residues. Trimming removed 6 bases from V and 1 base from J, with 10 bases in between. CDR3 residues: CASSQGLSYEQYF. Written as DNA, the CDR3 is TGTGCCAGCTCTCAGGGGTTGTCCTACGAGCAGTACTTC.

The rearrangement joins TRBV6-5 to TRBJ2-7, with 8 bases matching TRBD1. The CDR3 totals 13 residues. Germline V gene lookup returns CDR1 MNHEY and CDR2 SVGAGI. The V and J ends lost 7 bases and 5 bases, in that order; junction bases with no gene match: 7. The CDR3, as DNA: TGTGCCAGCACCAAAACACAGGGGGACGAGCAGTACTTC. It translates to CASTKTQGDEQYF.

V is TRBV19 and J is TRBJ1-5; D might be TRBD1 (6 bases). Germline loops: CDR1 LNHDA, CDR2 SQIVND (reference sequence). The CDR3 totals 15 residues. V lost 4 bases to trimming and J lost 3 bases, with 13 bases between them. In DNA, the CDR3 is TGTGCCAGTAGTAAGTCGGACAGACTCAATCAGCCCCAGCATTTT. Translation gives CASSKSDRLNQPQHF.

The J gene is TRBJ1-5, the V gene TRBV21-1; the table's TRBD1 call for D was not verified on the DNA. TRBV21-1 is listed as a pseudogene. This CDR3 contains 16 residues. The CDR3 DNA sequence: TGTGCCAGCACTCAAGGGGTACAGGCTCACAATCAGCCCCAGCATTTT. It encodes CASTQGVQAHNQPQHF.

In DNA form, the CDR3 reads TGTGCCAGCAGCGTGGACTCCGGTCTTATAGAGTTCTTC. As protein: CASSVDSGLIEFF. V is TRBV7-9 and J is TRBJ2-1, with a tentative D call TRBD2 (5 bases). In germline, CDR1 is SEHNR, CDR2 FQNEAQ (reference sequence). V lost 5 bases and J lost 14, with 19 bases in between. The CDR3 has 13 amino acids.

The chain carries TRBV6-1 and TRBJ1-5; TRBD1 matches 9 bases. V was clipped by 2 bases and J by 5 bases; unmatched bases: 4. CDR1 is MNHNS and CDR2 is SASEGT in the germline V gene. This CDR3 comprises 15 residues. The CDR3 DNA is TGTGCCAGCAGTGAACGGGACAGGGAATATCAGCCCCAGCATTTT. Translating it yields CASSERDREYQPQHF.

This chain uses TRBV24-1 with TRBJ2-3; 8 bases align to TRBD2. After removal of 0 bases from V and 1 base from J, the junction contained 2 bases not matched to a gene. This CDR3 region has 16 residues. Germline loops: CDR1 KGHDR, CDR2 SFDVKD. CDR3: CATSDLGRGGTDTQYF. The CDR3 bases are TGTGCCACCAGTGATTTGGGGCGGGGGGGCACAGATACGCAGTATTTT.

This clone has only one observation. The chain has TRBV5-1 and TRBJ2-7; TRBD1 might be the D (5 bases). The length of the CDR3 is 13 residues. Trimming removed 0 bases at V and 2 bases at J, with 6 bases between. CDR1 and CDR2 from the germline V gene are SGHRS and YFSETQ. The CDR3 DNA reads as TGCGCCAGCAGCTTGGGCAGGGCCTACGAGCAGTACTTC. Protein: CASSLGRAYEQYF.

The CDR3, as DNA: TGCGCCAGCAGACTAGGGACAGGGTTTGGCTACACCTTC. It translates to CASRLGTGFGYTF. The chain combines TRBV5-1 with TRBJ1-2; 9 bases match TRBD1. J lost 7 bases, V lost 5 bases, and 6 bases had no gene match. CDR1 and CDR2 (germline): SGHRS, YFSETQ. CDR3 length: 13 amino acids.

This clone has just a few counts. The rearrangement joins TRBV19 to TRBJ1-2, with D tentatively TRBD1 (5 bases). The CDR3 sequence is 15 residues long. The V gene lost 7 bases and the J gene lost 8 bases, with 23 bases spanning the gap. Germline V gives CDR1 LNHDA, CDR2 SQIVND (reference sequence). The CDR3: CASKAGGTSTWGYTF. The CDR3 nucleotides read TGTGCCAGTAAGGCGGGCGGGACCTCCACTTGGGGCTACACCTTC.

The V and J genes are TRBV5-5 and TRBJ1-5; D is possibly TRBD1 (5 bases). Germline V CDR1 and CDR2: SGHKS, YYEKEE (reference sequence). Trimming cost V 2 bases and J 4 bases, with 10 bases left between them. This CDR3 region has 14 residues. In DNA form, the CDR3 reads TGTGCCAGCAGCTTTGGCCGACAGAATCAGCCCCAGCATTTT. Protein product: CASSFGRQNQPQHF.

This chain connects TRBV28 to TRBJ2-2, with D unresolved. Looked up from germline, CDR1 is MDHEN and CDR2 is SYDVKM. This CDR3 contains 13 residues. The V end was cut by 6 bases, the J end by 9 bases, with 14 bases between. DNA for the CDR3: TGTGCCAGCAGACCGAATTTGAGCCGGGAGCTGTTTTTT. Translating gives CASRPNLSRELFF.

This clone has only a few counts. The DNA of the CDR3 is TGTGCCAGCAGCTTATGGGGGGGCCTTAGCACAGATACGCAGTATTTT. This translates into CASSLWGGLSTDTQYF. The chain is built from TRBV7-2 and TRBJ2-3, with a tentative D call TRBD2 (7 bases). Looked up from germline, CDR1 is SGHTA and CDR2 is FQGNSA. The CDR3 length is 16 residues. Trimming took 2 bases from V and 0 from J, leaving 12 bases between them.

The chain uses TRBV25-1 and TRBJ2-6, with D perhaps TRBD2 (5 bases). CDR1 MGHDK and CDR2 SYGVNS come from the germline V gene. V shed 4 bases and J shed 0 bases, with 16 bases lying between them. This CDR3 has 18 amino acids. The CDR3 sequence: CASSGLASLSSGANVLTF. CDR3 coding DNA: TGTGCCAGCAGTGGGCTAGCTTCTCTCTCCTCTGGGGCCAACGTCCTGACTTTC.

This clone occurred once. The gene calls are TRBV6-5 and TRBJ2-2; 9 nucleotides line up with TRBD1. Looked up from germline, CDR1 is MNHEY and CDR2 is SVGAGI. This CDR3 comprises 14 residues. V dropped 6 bases and J dropped 7; count of bases not matched to a gene: 6. The CDR3 sequence: CASSQGTGIGELFF. The CDR3 DNA reads TGTGCCAGCAGCCAAGGGACAGGGATCGGGGAGCTGTTTTTT.

This clone was observed a handful of times. The genes are TRBV7-9 and TRBJ2-3; weak D call: TRBD1 (6 bases). Trimming removed 5 bases from V and 6 bases from J, with 12 bases in between. CDR3 length: 13 residues. Germline V lookup: CDR1 SEHNR, CDR2 FQNEAQ (reference sequence). CDR3 sequence (DNA): TGTGCCAGCAGCCCCAGGGGTCCGGATACGCAGTATTTT. This gives the protein CASSPRGPDTQYF. Full variable domain (remainder filled in from reference TRBV7-9 and TRBJ2-3): DTGVSQNPRHKITKRGQNVTFRCDPISEHNRLYWYRQTLGQGPEFLTYFQNEAQLEKSRLLSDRFSAERPKGSFSTLEIQRTEQGDSAMYLCASSPRGPDTQYFGPGTRLTVL.

A remark on this clone: Compared with germline, one end of the junction differs, possibly owing to a read error. The chain joins TRBV7-7 to TRBJ2-5, with D uncertain. The CDR3 is made up of 13 amino acids. Looked up from germline, CDR1 is SSHAT and CDR2 is FNYEAQ (reference sequence). The CDR3 sequence is CASSLGPGETQYF. The DNA for the CDR3 is TGTGCTAGCAGCTTAGGCCCGGGAGAGACCCAGTACTTC.

This CDR3 reads CACSKSGLAGGDTQYF. The CDR3 coding sequence is TGTGCCTGTTCTAAGTCGGGACTAGCGGGAGGAGATACGCAGTATTTT. The V and J genes are TRBV30 and TRBJ2-3; TRBD2 matches 15 bases. The ends lost 6 bases at V and 5 bases at J; junction bases unmatched: 9. CDR3 length: 16 residues. Germline values: CDR1 GTSNPN, CDR2 SVGIG (reference sequence). The complete variable domain, with remaining parts taken from reference TRBV30 and TRBJ2-3, reads SQTIHQWPATLVQPVGSPLSLECTVEGTSNPNLYWYRQAAGRGLQLLFYSVGIGQISSEVPQNLSASRPQDRQFILSSKKLLLSDSGFYLCACSKSGLAGGDTQYFGPGTRLTVL.

The chain uses TRBV24-1 and TRBJ2-7; D gene unclear. CDR3 length: 15 amino acids. Deletions cut 3 bases from V and 3 bases from J, with 14 bases between. Germline-derived CDR1 and CDR2 are KGHDR and SFDVKD. The chain's CDR3 is CATSDPRDIGYEQYF. In nucleotides, the CDR3 is TGTGCCACCAGTGATCCGCGCGACATCGGCTACGAGCAGTACTTC.

The chain is built from TRBV4-1 and TRBJ2-7; 8 positions agree with TRBD2. With 0 bases clipped from V and 5 bases from J, the junction kept 3 bases outside the gene matches. This CDR3 has 14 residues. The germline gives CDR1 MGHRA, CDR2 YSYEKL. The CDR3 region is CASSQEGTRNEQYF. Written as DNA, the CDR3 is TGCGCCAGCAGCCAAGAAGGGACTAGGAACGAGCAGTACTTC.

The chain's CDR3 is CASSLVPGVYEQYF. The CDR3 nucleotides are TGTGCCAGCAGCTTAGTACCAGGGGTTTACGAGCAGTACTTC. V and J are TRBV11-2 and TRBJ2-7; perhaps TRBD1 as D (6 bases). The V gene's germline CDR1 is SGHAT and CDR2 FQNNGV. The V gene lost 1 base and the J gene lost 4 bases, with 11 bases spanning the gap. The CDR3 length is 14 residues.

J is TRBJ1-4 and V is TRBV6-5, with D possibly being TRBD1 (5 bases). Germline values: CDR1 MNHEY, CDR2 SVGAGI. The CDR3 is 15 amino acids. The V end lost 5 bases, the J end lost 0 bases, and 10 bases lay between the germline ends. The DNA of the CDR3 is TGTGCCAGCAGTCTACAGGATACAACTAATGAAAAACTGTTTTTT. Its translation is CASSLQDTTNEKLFF.

This sequence joins TRBV4-1 and TRBJ2-1, with 9 bases matching TRBD2. With 1 base clipped from V and 7 bases from J, the junction kept 5 bases outside the gene matches. Germline values: CDR1 MGHRA, CDR2 YSYEKL. The CDR3 totals 15 residues. The CDR3 bases are TGCGCCAGCAGCCAAGGTAGCGGGAGACCGAATGAGCAGTTCTTC. This translates into CASSQGSGRPNEQFF.

The chain carries TRBV5-1 and TRBJ2-2; D remains ambiguous. The CDR3 contains 15 residues. Trimming cost V 4 bases and J 6 bases, with 16 bases left between them. Germline-derived CDR1 and CDR2 are SGHRS and YFSETQ. The CDR3 region has the DNA TGCGCCAGCAGCCCCTCGCCTGCGATTGCCGGGGAGCTGTTTTTT. Translating it yields CASSPSPAIAGELFF.

V and J are TRBV29-1 and TRBJ2-3, with a possible D match to TRBD1 (6 bases). V was pared by 3 bases and J by 3 bases, with 7 bases between. Germline CDR1 reads SQVTM; CDR2 reads ANQGSEA. CDR3 length: 12 residues. CDR3 in amino acids: CSVDQGTDTQYF. The CDR3 coding sequence is TGCAGCGTTGACCAGGGGACAGATACGCAGTATTTT.

The J gene is TRBJ2-1, the V gene TRBV5-1, with a tentative D call TRBD1 (5 bases). Germline CDR1 is SGHRS and CDR2 is YFSETQ. The CDR3 spans 17 residues. V lost 0 bases to trimming and J lost 4 bases, with 17 bases between them. CDR3 residues: CASSLGITRAAYNEQFF. CDR3 coding DNA: TGCGCCAGCAGCTTGGGGATCACCAGGGCAGCATACAATGAGCAGTTCTTC.